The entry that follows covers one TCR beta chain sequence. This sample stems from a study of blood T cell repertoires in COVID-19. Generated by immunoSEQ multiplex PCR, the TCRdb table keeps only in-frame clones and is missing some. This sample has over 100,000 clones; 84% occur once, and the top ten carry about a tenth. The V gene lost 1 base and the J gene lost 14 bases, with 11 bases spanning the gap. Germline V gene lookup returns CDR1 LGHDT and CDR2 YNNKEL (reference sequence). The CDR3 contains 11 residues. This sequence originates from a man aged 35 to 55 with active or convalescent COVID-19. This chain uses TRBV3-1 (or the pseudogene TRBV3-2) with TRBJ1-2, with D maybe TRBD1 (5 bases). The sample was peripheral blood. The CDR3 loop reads CASSQGQRGTF. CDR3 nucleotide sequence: TGTGCCAGCAGCCAAGGACAAAGGGGAACCTTC.